The rows below give T cell receptor beta chains drawn from one sample of a study of T cells in tuberculosis. The protocol was immunoSEQ multiplex PCR, while the TCRdb copy is restricted to in-frame clones and leaves out a portion. The sample records 25,000 to 30,000 clones, about 92% being singletons. Sequencing was done on a sample of PBMCs. The receptor source for this set is a donor aged 10-30 years with latent tuberculosis or without tuberculosis infection. The CDR3 runs from the conserved cysteine through the conserved F or W. A D gene is named only where the DNA matches it firmly. Clone size is given for some rows only: seen once, a few or many times, or a class if the clone is expanded.

v_call: TRBV25-1
j_call: TRBJ2-7
clone_size: once
d_call: TRBD1
cdr3_nt: TGTGCCAGCAGTGACACGGGACAGGCGAGCTCCTACGAGCAGTACTTC
cdr3_aa: CASSDTGQASSYEQYF

v_call: TRBV4-2
j_call: TRBJ2-1
clone_size: .
d_call: .
cdr3_nt: TGTGCCAGCAGCCATATAAATAGGGGAGCGGAGGGCCTCAGGAATGAGCAGTTCTTC
cdr3_aa: CASSHINRGAEGLRNEQFF

v_call: TRBV6-5
j_call: TRBJ2-7
clone_size: once
d_call: TRBD1
cdr3_nt: TGTGCCAGCCGGCCCCGGACAGGGGGCTTTTACGAGCAGTACTTC
cdr3_aa: CASRPRTGGFYEQYF

v_call: TRBV5-4
j_call: TRBJ2-3
clone_size: once
d_call: TRBD2
cdr3_nt: TGTGCCAGCAGCTTCCCCGGGCCGGGGGGAACAGATACGCAGTATTTT
cdr3_aa: CASSFPGPGGTDTQYF

v_call: TRBV2
j_call: TRBJ2-3
clone_size: .
d_call: TRBD2
cdr3_nt: TGTGCCAGCAGTCTAGCGGGGCGCACAGATACGCAGTATTTT
cdr3_aa: CASSLAGRTDTQYF

v_call: TRBV5-4
j_call: TRBJ2-3
clone_size: .
d_call: TRBD1
cdr3_nt: TGTGCCAGCAGACGTGACAGGGGTGCAGATACGCAGTATTTT
cdr3_aa: CASRRDRGADTQYF

v_call: TRBV2
j_call: TRBJ2-1
clone_size: .
d_call: TRBD1
cdr3_nt: TGTGCCAGCGAACAGGGGTACAATGAGCAGTTCTTC
cdr3_aa: CASEQGYNEQFF

v_call: TRBV6-6
j_call: TRBJ1-4
clone_size: .
d_call: .
cdr3_nt: TGTGCCAGCAGTTTGGGGACATCTCATGAAAAACTGTTTTTT
cdr3_aa: CASSLGTSHEKLFF

v_call: TRBV4-1
j_call: TRBJ2-3
clone_size: .
d_call: TRBD2
cdr3_nt: TGCGCCAGCAGCCTAATAACTAGCGGGAGTAGAGATACGCAGTATTTT
cdr3_aa: CASSLITSGSRDTQYF

v_call: TRBV27
j_call: TRBJ1-5
clone_size: few
d_call: TRBD1
cdr3_nt: TGTGCCAGCAGTCCCGACAGGGGGGGCAATCAGCCCCAGCATTTT
cdr3_aa: CASSPDRGGNQPQHF

v_call: TRBV27
j_call: TRBJ2-1
clone_size: .
d_call: .
cdr3_nt: TGTGCCAGCAGTTTATCGTCTGGACTTGCCTACAATGAGCAGTTCTTC
cdr3_aa: CASSLSSGLAYNEQFF

v_call: TRBV7-3
j_call: TRBJ1-1
clone_size: .
d_call: .
cdr3_nt: TGTGCCAGCAGCTTAAATCCTGGGGGGTCGAGTGAAGCTTTCTTT
cdr3_aa: CASSLNPGGSSEAFF

v_call: TRBV5-1
j_call: TRBJ2-2
clone_size: .
d_call: .
cdr3_nt: TGCGCCAGCAAATGGACACTTTCTCCGAACACCGGGGAGCTGTTTTTT
cdr3_aa: CASKWTLSPNTGELFF

v_call: TRBV28
j_call: TRBJ2-7
clone_size: once
d_call: TRBD2
cdr3_nt: TGTGCCAGCAGTTTACACACTAGCGGGGGCTACGAGCAGTACTTC
cdr3_aa: CASSLHTSGGYEQYF

v_call: TRBV21-1
j_call: TRBJ2-3
clone_size: .
d_call: .
cdr3_nt: TGTGCCAGCAGCGGTGACAGGGGGCAAGATACGCAGTATTTT
cdr3_aa: CASSGDRGQDTQYF

v_call: TRBV2
j_call: TRBJ2-3
clone_size: .
d_call: .
cdr3_nt: TGTGCCAGCAGTGTCCCTAGAGGGTGGCTGGCTAGCACAGATACGCAGTATTTT
cdr3_aa: CASSVPRGWLASTDTQYF

v_call: TRBV11-2
j_call: TRBJ2-3
clone_size: few
d_call: TRBD2
cdr3_nt: TGTGCCAGCAGCCGTAGGAAACTAGCGGGGCAAACAGATACGCAGTATTTT
cdr3_aa: CASSRRKLAGQTDTQYF

v_call: TRBV4-2
j_call: TRBJ2-2
clone_size: .
d_call: .
cdr3_nt: TGTGCCAGCAGCCAAGATGTGACGGGGGCGAACACCGGGGAGCTGTTTTTT
cdr3_aa: CASSQDVTGANTGELFF

v_call: TRBV5-6
j_call: TRBJ1-2
clone_size: .
d_call: .
cdr3_nt: TGTGCCAGCAGCCCCATAGGGGGGGCCTCCCTCTATGGCTACACCTTC
cdr3_aa: CASSPIGGASLYGYTF

v_call: TRBV28
j_call: TRBJ2-1
clone_size: .
d_call: .
cdr3_nt: TGTGCCAGCAGTTGGGGCAGGTCCTACAATGAGCAGTTCTTC
cdr3_aa: CASSWGRSYNEQFF

v_call: TRBV9
j_call: TRBJ2-4
clone_size: .
d_call: .
cdr3_nt: TGTGCCAGCAGCGTAGGAGCAGGAAACATTCAGTACTTC
cdr3_aa: CASSVGAGNIQYF

v_call: TRBV29-1
j_call: TRBJ1-1
clone_size: .
d_call: .
cdr3_nt: TGCAGCTCCGGGACTGCTGAAGCTTTCTTT
cdr3_aa: CSSGTAEAFF

v_call: TRBV7-9
j_call: TRBJ1-2
clone_size: .
d_call: .
cdr3_nt: TGTGCCAGCAGCTTAGACAGGCGTTATAACTATGGCTACACCTTC
cdr3_aa: CASSLDRRYNYGYTF

v_call: TRBV7-9
j_call: TRBJ2-2
clone_size: .
d_call: TRBD2
cdr3_nt: TGTGCCAGCAGCTTAGCGCTAGCGGCGAACACCGGGGAGCTGTTTTTT
cdr3_aa: CASSLALAANTGELFF

v_call: TRBV9
j_call: TRBJ2-3
clone_size: .
d_call: TRBD1
cdr3_nt: TGTGCCAGCAGCACTCGACTTGGACAGGGAAGCACAGATACGCAGTATTTT
cdr3_aa: CASSTRLGQGSTDTQYF

v_call: TRBV6-5
j_call: TRBJ1-1
clone_size: .
d_call: TRBD1
cdr3_nt: TGTGCCAGCAGTTACTCGGGACAGGGGGAAACTGAAGCTTTCTTT
cdr3_aa: CASSYSGQGETEAFF

v_call: TRBV11-1
j_call: TRBJ2-1
clone_size: .
d_call: .
cdr3_nt: TGTGCCAGCAGCTTAGCGGGCGGTAGCGGAGTCCAGTTAAGTGAGCAGTTCTTC
cdr3_aa: CASSLAGGSGVQLSEQFF

v_call: TRBV5-1
j_call: TRBJ2-1
clone_size: .
d_call: .
cdr3_nt: TGCGCCAGCAGCCCGGACTGGAGAACCAATGAGCAGTTCTTC
cdr3_aa: CASSPDWRTNEQFF

v_call: TRBV28
j_call: TRBJ1-5
clone_size: .
d_call: TRBD1
cdr3_nt: TGTGCCAGCTCTTACAGGGGGCGCAATCAGCCCCAGCATTTT
cdr3_aa: CASSYRGRNQPQHF

v_call: TRBV7-2
j_call: TRBJ1-5
clone_size: .
d_call: .
cdr3_nt: TGTGCCAGCAGCTTGAGGCAGGGTTGGAGCGGGAGCAATCAGCCCCAGCATTTT
cdr3_aa: CASSLRQGWSGSNQPQHF

v_call: TRBV19
j_call: TRBJ2-3
clone_size: .
d_call: .
cdr3_nt: TGTGCCAGTAGTACCTCCCCGACTAGTCGGGGTACGCAGTATTTT
cdr3_aa: CASSTSPTSRGTQYF

v_call: TRBV15
j_call: TRBJ1-4
clone_size: .
d_call: .
cdr3_nt: TGTGCCACCAGCAGAGATGCGGGGGGTGAAAAACTGTTTTTT
cdr3_aa: CATSRDAGGEKLFF

v_call: TRBV5-4
j_call: TRBJ2-2
clone_size: .
d_call: .
cdr3_nt: TGTGCCAGCAGCAACCCCAAGGCGGGGCGCACCGGGGAGCTGTTTTTT
cdr3_aa: CASSNPKAGRTGELFF

v_call: TRBV25-1
j_call: TRBJ2-1
clone_size: once
d_call: .
cdr3_nt: TGTGCCAGCAGTGAAGCGACAGGGAGGTCCTACAATGAGCAGTTCTTC
cdr3_aa: CASSEATGRSYNEQFF

v_call: TRBV6-5
j_call: TRBJ2-5
clone_size: few
d_call: TRBD1
cdr3_nt: TGTGCCAGCAGGACACCGGGACAGGGCCATGAAACCCAGTACTTC
cdr3_aa: CASRTPGQGHETQYF

v_call: TRBV9
j_call: TRBJ2-3
clone_size: .
d_call: TRBD1
cdr3_nt: TGTGCCAGCAGTATCGGGACAGTTTACACAGATACGCAGTATTTT
cdr3_aa: CASSIGTVYTDTQYF

v_call: TRBV6-1
j_call: TRBJ1-2
clone_size: .
d_call: .
cdr3_nt: TGTGCCAGCAGTGAGCGGGGCATTAACTATGGCTACACCTTC
cdr3_aa: CASSERGINYGYTF

v_call: TRBV6-5
j_call: TRBJ2-2
clone_size: .
d_call: TRBD1
cdr3_nt: TGTGCCAGCAGCTCCGGGACAGGGCACACCGGGGAGCTGTTTTTT
cdr3_aa: CASSSGTGHTGELFF

v_call: TRBV6-6
j_call: TRBJ1-1
clone_size: .
d_call: .
cdr3_nt: TGTGCCAGCAGTTACGGACAGACGAACACTGAAGCTTTCTTT
cdr3_aa: CASSYGQTNTEAFF

v_call: TRBV6-4
j_call: TRBJ2-7
clone_size: .
d_call: TRBD2
cdr3_nt: TGTGCCAGCAGTGCCCCGAGGCGACTAGCGGGAATTCGTAAAGTCTACGAGCAGTACTTC
cdr3_aa: CASSAPRRLAGIRKVYEQYF

v_call: TRBV11-2
j_call: TRBJ2-2
clone_size: .
d_call: TRBD2
cdr3_nt: TGTGCCAGCCGGGGACTAGCCGGCACCGGGGAGCTGTTTTTT
cdr3_aa: CASRGLAGTGELFF

v_call: TRBV6-1
j_call: TRBJ2-7
clone_size: .
d_call: TRBD1
cdr3_nt: TGTGCCAGCAGAAATAGACAGGGCTCCTACGAGCAGTACTTC
cdr3_aa: CASRNRQGSYEQYF

v_call: TRBV9
j_call: TRBJ1-6
clone_size: .
d_call: .
cdr3_nt: TGTGCCAGCAGCGTAGCACAGGCCACCCTGGGCTCCCTCCACTTT
cdr3_aa: CASSVAQATLGSLHF

v_call: TRBV28
j_call: TRBJ2-7
clone_size: .
d_call: .
cdr3_nt: TGTGCCAGCAGTTTACGGACATACGGGAGCTACGAGCAGTACTTC
cdr3_aa: CASSLRTYGSYEQYF

v_call: TRBV27
j_call: TRBJ2-7
clone_size: .
d_call: TRBD1
cdr3_nt: TGTGCCAGCAGCCAACGACAGGGTAGGACCTACGAGCAGTACTTC
cdr3_aa: CASSQRQGRTYEQYF

v_call: TRBV27
j_call: TRBJ2-1
clone_size: .
d_call: .
cdr3_nt: TGTGCCAGCAGTAAAGGGGGGGCCTTAAATGAGCAGTTCTTC
cdr3_aa: CASSKGGALNEQFF

v_call: TRBV5-1
j_call: TRBJ2-2
clone_size: once
d_call: .
cdr3_nt: TGCGCCAGCAGCTTGCCAAACACCGGGGAGCTGTTTTTT
cdr3_aa: CASSLPNTGELFF

v_call: TRBV9
j_call: TRBJ1-3
clone_size: .
d_call: .
cdr3_nt: TGTGCCAGCAGCGCATACACCGGGTCTCACTCTGGAAACACCATATATTTT
cdr3_aa: CASSAYTGSHSGNTIYF

v_call: TRBV27
j_call: TRBJ2-5
clone_size: .
d_call: .
cdr3_nt: TGTGCCAGCAGTTTGTTTACAGGGATCCAAGAGACCCAGTACTTC
cdr3_aa: CASSLFTGIQETQYF

v_call: TRBV28
j_call: TRBJ2-5
clone_size: .
d_call: .
cdr3_nt: TGTGCCAGCAGTCGGGGCGGGATCCAAGAGACCCAGTACTTC
cdr3_aa: CASSRGGIQETQYF

v_call: TRBV5-1
j_call: TRBJ2-7
clone_size: once
d_call: TRBD2
cdr3_nt: TGCGCCAGCAGCTTGGAAAAAGCGGGATCAGGCTACGAGCAGTACTTC
cdr3_aa: CASSLEKAGSGYEQYF

v_call: TRBV13
j_call: TRBJ2-1
clone_size: .
d_call: TRBD2
cdr3_nt: TGTGCCAGCAGCTTGGAAGCGGGGGGCATTTCCTACAATGAGCAGTTCTTC
cdr3_aa: CASSLEAGGISYNEQFF

v_call: TRBV7-2
j_call: TRBJ1-5
clone_size: .
d_call: TRBD1
cdr3_nt: TGTGCCAGCAGCTCCCAAGAGGGACAGGGGTTTTATAATCAGCCCCAGCATTTT
cdr3_aa: CASSSQEGQGFYNQPQHF

v_call: TRBV28
j_call: TRBJ2-7
clone_size: once
d_call: .
cdr3_nt: TGTGCCAGCAGTTATCCTATTCGGGGACTGGAGCAGTACTTC
cdr3_aa: CASSYPIRGLEQYF

v_call: TRBV2
j_call: TRBJ2-2
clone_size: .
d_call: .
cdr3_nt: TGTGCCAGCAGTGGACCATCCGGACAGAGTTCGAACACCGGGGAGCTGTTTTTT
cdr3_aa: CASSGPSGQSSNTGELFF

v_call: TRBV13
j_call: TRBJ1-1
clone_size: .
d_call: .
cdr3_nt: TGTGCCAGCAGCCCCCAGGGCGAGCTTACGAACACTGAAGCTTTCTTT
cdr3_aa: CASSPQGELTNTEAFF

v_call: TRBV25-1
j_call: TRBJ2-1
clone_size: .
d_call: TRBD2
cdr3_nt: TGTGCCAGCGCCGGGACTAACTACAATGAGCAGTTCTTC
cdr3_aa: CASAGTNYNEQFF